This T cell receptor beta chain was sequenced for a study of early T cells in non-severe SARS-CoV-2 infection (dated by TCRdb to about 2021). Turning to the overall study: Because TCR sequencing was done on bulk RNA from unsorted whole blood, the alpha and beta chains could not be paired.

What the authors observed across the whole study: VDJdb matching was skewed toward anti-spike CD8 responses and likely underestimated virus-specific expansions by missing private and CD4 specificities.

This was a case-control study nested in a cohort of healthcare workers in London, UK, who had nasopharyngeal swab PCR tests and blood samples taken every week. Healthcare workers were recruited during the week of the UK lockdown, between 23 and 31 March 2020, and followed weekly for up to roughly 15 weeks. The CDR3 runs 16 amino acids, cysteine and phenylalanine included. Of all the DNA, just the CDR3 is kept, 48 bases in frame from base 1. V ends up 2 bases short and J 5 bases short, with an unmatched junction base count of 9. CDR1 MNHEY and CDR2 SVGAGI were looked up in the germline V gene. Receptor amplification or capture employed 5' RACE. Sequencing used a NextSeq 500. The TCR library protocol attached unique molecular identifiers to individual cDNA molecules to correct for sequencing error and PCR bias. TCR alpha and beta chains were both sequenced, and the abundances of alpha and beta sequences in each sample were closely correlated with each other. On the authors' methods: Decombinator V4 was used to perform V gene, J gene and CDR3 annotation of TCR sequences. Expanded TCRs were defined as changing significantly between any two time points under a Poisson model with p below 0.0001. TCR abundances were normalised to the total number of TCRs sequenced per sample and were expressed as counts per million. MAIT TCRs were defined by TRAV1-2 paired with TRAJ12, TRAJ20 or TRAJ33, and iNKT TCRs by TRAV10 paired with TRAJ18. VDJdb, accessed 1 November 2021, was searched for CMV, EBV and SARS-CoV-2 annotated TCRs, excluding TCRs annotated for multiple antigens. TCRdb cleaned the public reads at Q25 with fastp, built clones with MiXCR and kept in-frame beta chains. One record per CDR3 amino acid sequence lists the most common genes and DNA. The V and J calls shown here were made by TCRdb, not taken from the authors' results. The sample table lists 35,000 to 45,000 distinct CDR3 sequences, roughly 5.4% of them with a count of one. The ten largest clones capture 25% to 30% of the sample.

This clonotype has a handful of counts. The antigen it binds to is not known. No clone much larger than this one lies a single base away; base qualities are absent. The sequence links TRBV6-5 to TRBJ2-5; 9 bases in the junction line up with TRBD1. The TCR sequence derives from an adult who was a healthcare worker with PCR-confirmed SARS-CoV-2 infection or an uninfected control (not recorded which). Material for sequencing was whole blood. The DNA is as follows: TGTGCCAGCAGTTACATGACAGGGGGTCGACGGGAGACCCAGTACTTC. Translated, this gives CASSYMTGGRRETQYF.